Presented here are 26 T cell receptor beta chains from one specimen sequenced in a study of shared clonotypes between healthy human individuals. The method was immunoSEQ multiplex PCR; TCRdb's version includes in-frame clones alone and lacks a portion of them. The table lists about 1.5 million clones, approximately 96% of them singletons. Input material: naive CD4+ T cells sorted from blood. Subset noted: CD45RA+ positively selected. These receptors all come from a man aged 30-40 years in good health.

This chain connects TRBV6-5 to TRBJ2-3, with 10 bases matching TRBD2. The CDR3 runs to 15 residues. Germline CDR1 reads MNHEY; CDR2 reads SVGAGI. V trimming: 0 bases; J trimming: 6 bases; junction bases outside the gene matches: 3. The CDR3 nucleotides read TGTGCCAGCAGTTACTCAGCGGGAGGGCTCGATACGCAGTATTTT. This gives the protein CASSYSAGGLDTQYF.

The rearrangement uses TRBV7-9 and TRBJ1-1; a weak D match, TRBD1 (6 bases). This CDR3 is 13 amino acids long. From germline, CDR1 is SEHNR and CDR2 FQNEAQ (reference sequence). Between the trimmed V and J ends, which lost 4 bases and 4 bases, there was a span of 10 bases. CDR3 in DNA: TGTGCCAGCAGCTCTCAGGGGCTCACTGAAGCTTTCTTT. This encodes CASSSQGLTEAFF.

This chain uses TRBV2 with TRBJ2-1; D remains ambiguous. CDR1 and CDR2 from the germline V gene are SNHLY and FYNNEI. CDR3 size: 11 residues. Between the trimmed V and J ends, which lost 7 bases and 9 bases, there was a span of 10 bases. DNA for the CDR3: TGTGCCAGCACCTTAGTTCTTGAGCAGTTCTTC. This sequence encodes CASTLVLEQFF.

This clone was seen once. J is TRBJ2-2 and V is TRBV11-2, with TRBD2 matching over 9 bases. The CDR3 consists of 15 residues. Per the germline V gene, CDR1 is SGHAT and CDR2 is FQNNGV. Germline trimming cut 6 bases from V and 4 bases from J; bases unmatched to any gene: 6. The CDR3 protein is CASSSLAGRTGELFF. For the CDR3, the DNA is TGTGCCAGCAGTTCTCTAGCGGGACGCACCGGGGAGCTGTTTTTT. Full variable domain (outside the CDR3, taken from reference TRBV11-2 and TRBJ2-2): EAGVAQSPRYKIIEKRQSVAFWCNPISGHATLYWYQQILGQGPKLLIQFQNNGVVDDSQLPKDRFSAERLKGVDSTLKIQPAKLEDSAVYLCASSSLAGRTGELFFGEGSRLTVL.

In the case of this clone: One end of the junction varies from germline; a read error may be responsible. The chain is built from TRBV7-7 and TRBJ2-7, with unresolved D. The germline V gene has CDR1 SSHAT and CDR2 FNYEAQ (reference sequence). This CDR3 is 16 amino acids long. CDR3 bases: TGTGCTAGCAGCCCCGAGTACCCAGTGAGTGCCTACGAGCAGTACTTC. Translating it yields CASSPEYPVSAYEQYF.

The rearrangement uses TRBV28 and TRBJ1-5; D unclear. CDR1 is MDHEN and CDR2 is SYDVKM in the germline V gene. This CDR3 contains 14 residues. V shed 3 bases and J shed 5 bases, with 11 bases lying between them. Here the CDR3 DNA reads TGTGCCAGCAGTTTCCGCGACGGTTATCAGCCCCAGCATTTT. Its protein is CASSFRDGYQPQHF.

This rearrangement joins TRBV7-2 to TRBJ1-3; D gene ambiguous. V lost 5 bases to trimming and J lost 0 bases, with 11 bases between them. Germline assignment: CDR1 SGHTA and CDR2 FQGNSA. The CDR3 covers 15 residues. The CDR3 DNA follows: TGTGCCAGCAGCCGGACGGGCACCTCTGGAAACACCATATATTTT. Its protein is CASSRTGTSGNTIYF.

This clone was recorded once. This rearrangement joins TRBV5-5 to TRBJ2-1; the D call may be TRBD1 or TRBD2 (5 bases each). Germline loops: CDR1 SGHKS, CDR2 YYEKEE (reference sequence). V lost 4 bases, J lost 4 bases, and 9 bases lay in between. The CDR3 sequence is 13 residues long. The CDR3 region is CASSGGRYNEQFF. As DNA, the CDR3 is TGTGCCAGCAGCGGGGGACGTTACAATGAGCAGTTCTTC.

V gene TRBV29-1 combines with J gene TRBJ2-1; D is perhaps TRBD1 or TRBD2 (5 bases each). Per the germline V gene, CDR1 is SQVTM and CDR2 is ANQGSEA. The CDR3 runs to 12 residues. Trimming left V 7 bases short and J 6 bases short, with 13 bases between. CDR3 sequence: CSGGTNTNEQFF. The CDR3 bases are TGCAGCGGGGGGACGAACACCAATGAGCAGTTCTTC.

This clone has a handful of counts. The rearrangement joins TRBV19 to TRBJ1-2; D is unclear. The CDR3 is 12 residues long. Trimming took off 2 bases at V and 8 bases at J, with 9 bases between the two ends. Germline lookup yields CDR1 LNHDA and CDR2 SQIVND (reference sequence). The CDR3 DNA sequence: TGTGCCAGTAGTATACTGGGCCGGGGCTACACCTTC. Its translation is CASSILGRGYTF.

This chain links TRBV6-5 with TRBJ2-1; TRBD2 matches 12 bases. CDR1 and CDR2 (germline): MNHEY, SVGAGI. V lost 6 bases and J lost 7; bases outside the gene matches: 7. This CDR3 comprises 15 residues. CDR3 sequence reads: CASRVTSGSWNEQFF. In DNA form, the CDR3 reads TGTGCCAGCAGGGTGACTAGCGGGAGTTGGAATGAGCAGTTCTTC.

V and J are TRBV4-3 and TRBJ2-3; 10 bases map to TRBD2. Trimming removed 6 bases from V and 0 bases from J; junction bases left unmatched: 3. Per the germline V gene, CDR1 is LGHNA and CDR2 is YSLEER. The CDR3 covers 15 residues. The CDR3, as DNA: TGCGCCAGCAGTCAGCGGGAGGGGAGCACAGATACGCAGTATTTT. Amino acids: CASSQREGSTDTQYF.

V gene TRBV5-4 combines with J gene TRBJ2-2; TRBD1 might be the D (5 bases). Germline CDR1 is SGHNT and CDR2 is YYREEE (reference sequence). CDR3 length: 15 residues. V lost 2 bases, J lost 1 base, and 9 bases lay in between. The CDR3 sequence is CASSLGVRNTGELFF. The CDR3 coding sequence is TGTGCCAGCAGCTTAGGGGTCAGGAACACCGGGGAGCTGTTTTTT.

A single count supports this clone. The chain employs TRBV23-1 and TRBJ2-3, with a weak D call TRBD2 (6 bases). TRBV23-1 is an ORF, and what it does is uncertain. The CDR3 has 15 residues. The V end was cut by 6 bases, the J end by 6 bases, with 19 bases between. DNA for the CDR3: TGCGCCAGCAGGGAGGGACCGGAGTTGGAGGATACGCAGTATTTT. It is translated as CASREGPELEDTQYF.

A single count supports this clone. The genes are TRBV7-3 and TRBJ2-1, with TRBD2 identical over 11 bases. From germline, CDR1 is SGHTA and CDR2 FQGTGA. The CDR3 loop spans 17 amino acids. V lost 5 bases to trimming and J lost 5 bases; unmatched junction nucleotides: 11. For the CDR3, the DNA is TGTGCCAGCAGCCCCCGGCTAGCGGGAGGTGATGACAATGAGCAGTTCTTC. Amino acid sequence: CASSPRLAGGDDNEQFF.

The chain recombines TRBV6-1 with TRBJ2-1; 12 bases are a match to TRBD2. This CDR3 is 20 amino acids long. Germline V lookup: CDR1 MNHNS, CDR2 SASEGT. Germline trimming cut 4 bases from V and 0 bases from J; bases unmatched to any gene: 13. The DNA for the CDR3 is TGTGCCAGCAGTGCCAGACCTCTAGCGGGAGGGGGTGGCTCCTACAATGAGCAGTTCTTC. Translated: CASSARPLAGGGGSYNEQFF.

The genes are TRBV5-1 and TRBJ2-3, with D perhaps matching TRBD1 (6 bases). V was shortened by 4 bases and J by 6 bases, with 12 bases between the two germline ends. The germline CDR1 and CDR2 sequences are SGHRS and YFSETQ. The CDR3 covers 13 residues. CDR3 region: CASSRQAVDTQYF. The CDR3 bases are TGCGCCAGCAGCCGACAGGCGGTTGATACGCAGTATTTT.

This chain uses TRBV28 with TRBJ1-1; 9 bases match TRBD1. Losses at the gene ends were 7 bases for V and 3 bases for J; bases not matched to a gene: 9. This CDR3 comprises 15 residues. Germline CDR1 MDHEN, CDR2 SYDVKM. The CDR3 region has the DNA TGTGCCAGCATCACTTCGGGACAGGGAGACACTGAAGCTTTCTTT. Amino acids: CASITSGQGDTEAFF.

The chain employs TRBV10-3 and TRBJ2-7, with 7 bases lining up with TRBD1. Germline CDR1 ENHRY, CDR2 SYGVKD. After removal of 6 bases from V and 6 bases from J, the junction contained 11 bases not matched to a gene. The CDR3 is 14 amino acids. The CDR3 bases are TGTGCCATCAGCTCCAGGGGGTGGGACGGCGAGCAGTACTTC. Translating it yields CAISSRGWDGEQYF.

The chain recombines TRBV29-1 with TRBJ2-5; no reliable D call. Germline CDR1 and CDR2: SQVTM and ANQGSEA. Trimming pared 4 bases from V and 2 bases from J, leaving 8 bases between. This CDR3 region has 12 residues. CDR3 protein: CSVALIQETQYF. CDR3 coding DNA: TGCAGCGTTGCACTTATTCAAGAGACCCAGTACTTC.

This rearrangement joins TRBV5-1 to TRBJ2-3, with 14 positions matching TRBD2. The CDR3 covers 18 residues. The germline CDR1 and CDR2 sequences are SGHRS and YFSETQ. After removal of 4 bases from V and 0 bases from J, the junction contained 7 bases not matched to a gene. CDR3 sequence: CASSPGLAGVTSTDTQYF. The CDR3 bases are TGCGCCAGCAGCCCGGGACTAGCGGGAGTTACTAGCACAGATACGCAGTATTTT.

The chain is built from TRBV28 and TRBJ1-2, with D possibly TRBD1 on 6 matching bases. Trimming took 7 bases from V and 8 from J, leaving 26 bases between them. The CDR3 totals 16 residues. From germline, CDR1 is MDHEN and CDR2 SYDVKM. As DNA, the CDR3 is TGTGCCAGCACCCGAATCCCCGGGACATCGGGGGGCGGCTACACCTTC. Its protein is CASTRIPGTSGGGYTF.

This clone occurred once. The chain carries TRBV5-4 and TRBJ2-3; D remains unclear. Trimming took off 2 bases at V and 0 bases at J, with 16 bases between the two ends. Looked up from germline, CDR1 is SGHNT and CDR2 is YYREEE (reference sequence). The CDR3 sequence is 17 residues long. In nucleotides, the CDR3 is TGTGCCAGCAGCTTTTCATTCTTGGGTGGGAGCACAGATACGCAGTATTTT. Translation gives CASSFSFLGGSTDTQYF.

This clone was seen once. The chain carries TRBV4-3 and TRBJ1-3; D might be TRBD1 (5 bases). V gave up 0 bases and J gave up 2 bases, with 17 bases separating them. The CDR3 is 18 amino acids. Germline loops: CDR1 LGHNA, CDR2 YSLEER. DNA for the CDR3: TGCGCCAGCAGCCAAGATTCGGGGACCCAGCTTCCTGGAAACACCATATATTTT. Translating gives CASSQDSGTQLPGNTIYF.

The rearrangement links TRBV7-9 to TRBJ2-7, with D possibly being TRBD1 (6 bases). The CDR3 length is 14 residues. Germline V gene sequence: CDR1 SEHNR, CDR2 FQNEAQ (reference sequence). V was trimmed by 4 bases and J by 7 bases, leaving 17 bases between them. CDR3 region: CASSSPWTENEQYF. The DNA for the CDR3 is TGTGCCAGCAGCTCCCCCTGGACAGAAAATGAGCAGTACTTC.

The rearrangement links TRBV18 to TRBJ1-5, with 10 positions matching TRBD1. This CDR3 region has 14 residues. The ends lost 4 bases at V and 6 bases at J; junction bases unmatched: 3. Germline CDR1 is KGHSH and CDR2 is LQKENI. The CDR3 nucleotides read TGTGCCAGCTCACAGACAGGGGGCGTTCAGCCCCAGCATTTT. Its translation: CASSQTGGVQPQHF.